This passage covers 4 T cell receptor beta chains from one sample sequenced in a study of immune cell composition in non-small cell lung cancer. Here immunoSEQ multiplex PCR was the method, and the copy in TCRdb shows in-frame clones only, minus some. The sample lists roughly 4,100 clones; around 70% were seen once. What was sequenced was lung tumor tissue. All receptors derive from a human donor with non-small cell lung cancer.

The chain has TRBV6-6 and TRBJ2-5; no firm D call. The CDR3 runs 12 residues. In germline, CDR1 is MNHNY, CDR2 SVGAGI (reference sequence). The V end lost 0 bases, the J end lost 4 bases, and 3 bases lay between the germline ends. Written as DNA, the CDR3 is TGTGCCAGCAGTTACTCCCTAGAGACCCAGTACTTC. Translated, it gives CASSYSLETQYF.

The chain uses TRBV27 and TRBJ2-1; 14 bases map to TRBD2. The CDR3 extends over 16 amino acids. V was pared by 6 bases and J by 10 bases, with 11 bases of the junction left unmatched. CDR1 and CDR2 (germline): MNHEY, SMNVEV (reference sequence). This CDR3 is CASSLRLAGGPGEQFF. The CDR3 region has the DNA TGTGCCAGCAGCCTCAGACTAGCGGGAGGGCCAGGGGAGCAGTTCTTC.

V gene TRBV6-5 combines with J gene TRBJ2-7, with a possible D match to TRBD1 (6 bases). Trimming cost V 6 bases and J 0 bases, with 6 bases left between them. The length of the CDR3 is 12 residues. Germline lookup yields CDR1 MNHEY and CDR2 SVGAGI. This CDR3 reads CASRGHSYEQYF. For the CDR3, the DNA is TGTGCCAGCAGGGGACACTCCTACGAGCAGTACTTC.

In this sample, this clone turned up a few times. The V call is TRBV27, the J call TRBJ2-7; TRBD1 agrees at 11 bases. Unmatched junction bases numbered 13, after V lost 6 bases and J lost 3 bases. The CDR3 consists of 17 residues. Germline V gene data show CDR1 as MNHEY and CDR2 as SMNVEV (reference sequence). CDR3 nucleotide sequence: TGTGCCAGCAGACTGGGACAGGGGGGCATGGGGTTCTACGAGCAGTACTTC. Amino acid sequence: CASRLGQGGMGFYEQYF.